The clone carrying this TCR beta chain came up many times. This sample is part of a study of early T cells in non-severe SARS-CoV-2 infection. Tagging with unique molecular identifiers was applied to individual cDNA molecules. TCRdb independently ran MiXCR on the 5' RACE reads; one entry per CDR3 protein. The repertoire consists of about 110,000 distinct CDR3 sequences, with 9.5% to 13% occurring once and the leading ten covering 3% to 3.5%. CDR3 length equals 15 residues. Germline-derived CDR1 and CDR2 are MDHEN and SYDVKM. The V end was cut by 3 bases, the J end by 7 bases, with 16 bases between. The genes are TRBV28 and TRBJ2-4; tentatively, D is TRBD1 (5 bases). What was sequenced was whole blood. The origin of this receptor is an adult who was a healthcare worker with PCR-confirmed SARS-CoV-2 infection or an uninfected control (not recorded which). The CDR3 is CASSFGDGRVNIQYF. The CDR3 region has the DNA TGTGCCAGCAGTTTCGGTGACGGCAGGGTGAACATTCAGTACTTC.